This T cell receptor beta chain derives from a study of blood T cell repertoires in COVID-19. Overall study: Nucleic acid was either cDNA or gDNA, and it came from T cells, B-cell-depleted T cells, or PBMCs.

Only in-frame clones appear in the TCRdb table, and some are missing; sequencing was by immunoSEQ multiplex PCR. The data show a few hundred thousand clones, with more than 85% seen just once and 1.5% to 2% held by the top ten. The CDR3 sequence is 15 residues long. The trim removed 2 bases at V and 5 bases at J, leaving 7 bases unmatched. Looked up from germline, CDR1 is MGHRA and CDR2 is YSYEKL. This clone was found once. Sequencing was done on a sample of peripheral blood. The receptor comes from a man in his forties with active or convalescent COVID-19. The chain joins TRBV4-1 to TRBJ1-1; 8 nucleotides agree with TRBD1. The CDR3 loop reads CASSQRLGQGTEAFF. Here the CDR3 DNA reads TGCGCCAGCAGCCAACGCTTAGGACAGGGAACTGAAGCTTTCTTT.